This T cell receptor beta chain was captured by sequencing in a study of CD8+CD57+ T cells in acquired aplastic anemia. Germline V gives CDR1 ENHRY, CDR2 SYGVKD. V was pared by 3 bases and J by 1 base, with 5 bases between. CDR3 length: 13 amino acids. Genomic DNA provided the template from which TCR beta VDJ and CDR3 profiles were obtained. One entry per CDR3 protein, called by TCRdb with MiXCR from the reads. The sample lists some 190,000 distinct CDR3 sequences, 45% to 50% occurring once. Study-level findings and limits: Patients were compared with controls for CD8+ Simpson's diversity, and no significant difference emerged. It was found that about 31 CD8+ CDR3 sequences were shared between patients and controls.

This clonotype was seen more than once but under ten times. Antigen: not known. The sequencing input was sorted CD4+, CD8+, or CD8+CD57+ T cells (not recorded which) from PBMCs. The chain uses TRBV10-3 and TRBJ2-3; TRBD1 might be the D (5 bases). This sequence originates from a human donor in good health. Written as DNA, the CDR3 is TGTGCCATCAGTGACAGGGGCACAGATACGCAGTATTTT. Translated: CAISDRGTDTQYF.